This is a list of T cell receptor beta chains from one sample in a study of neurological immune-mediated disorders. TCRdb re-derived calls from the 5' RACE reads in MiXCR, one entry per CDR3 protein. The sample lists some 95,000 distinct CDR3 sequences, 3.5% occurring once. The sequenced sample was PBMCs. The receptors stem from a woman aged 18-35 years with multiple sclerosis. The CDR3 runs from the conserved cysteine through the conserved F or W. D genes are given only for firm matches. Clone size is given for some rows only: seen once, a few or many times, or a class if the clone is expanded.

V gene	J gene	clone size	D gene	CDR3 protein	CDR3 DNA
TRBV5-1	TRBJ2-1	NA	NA	CASGLGSGGHNEQFF	TGCGCCAGCGGCTTGGGTAGCGGTGGCCACAATGAGCAGTTCTTC
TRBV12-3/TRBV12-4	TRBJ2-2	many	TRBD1	CASSLRRGYTGELFF	TGTGCCAGCAGTTTACGCAGGGGGTACACCGGGGAGCTGTTTTTT
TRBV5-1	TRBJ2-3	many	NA	CASSLRGGGSTDTQYF	TGCGCCAGCAGCCTACGGGGCGGGGGCTCCACAGATACGCAGTATTTT
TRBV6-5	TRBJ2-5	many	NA	CASSYQWGVQETQYF	TGTGCCAGCAGTTACCAATGGGGAGTCCAAGAGACCCAGTACTTC
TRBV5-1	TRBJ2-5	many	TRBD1	CASREALGGGETQYF	TGCGCCAGCAGGGAGGCGCTAGGGGGCGGGGAGACCCAGTACTTC
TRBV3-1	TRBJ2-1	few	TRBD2	CASSQVSSGGYNEQFF	TGTGCCAGCAGCCAAGTTTCCAGCGGGGGGTACAATGAGCAGTTCTTC
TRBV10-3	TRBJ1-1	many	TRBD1	CAISESKGTGGRMSIAFF	TGTGCCATCAGTGAGTCGAAAGGGACAGGGGGCAGGATGAGTATCGCTTTCTTT
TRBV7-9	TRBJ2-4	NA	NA	CASVPAGLDIQYF	TGTGCCAGCGTTCCTGCCGGCTTAGACATTCAGTACTTC
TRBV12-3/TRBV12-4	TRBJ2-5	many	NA	CASSSGKETQYF	TGTGCCAGCAGTTCAGGGAAAGAGACCCAGTACTTC
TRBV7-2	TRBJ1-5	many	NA	CASSLKLLQPQHF	TGTGCCAGCAGCTTAAAATTACTGCAGCCCCAGCATTTT
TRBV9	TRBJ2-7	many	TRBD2	CASSTYGGSVYEQYF	TGTGCCAGCAGTACTTACGGCGGGAGTGTCTACGAGCAGTACTTC
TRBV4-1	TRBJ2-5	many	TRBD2	CASSQDVGLAGRETQYF	TGCGCCAGCAGCCAAGATGTAGGACTAGCGGGTAGGGAGACCCAGTACTTC
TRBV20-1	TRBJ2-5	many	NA	CSAWRAGETQYF	TGCAGTGCTTGGCGGGCGGGAGAGACCCAGTACTTC
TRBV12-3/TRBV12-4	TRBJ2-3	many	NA	CAVRGAPDTQYF	TGTGCCGTGCGGGGTGCCCCAGATACGCAGTATTTT